These 32 T cell receptor beta chains were sequenced from one sample in a study of T cells in tumors after PD-1 blockade. Sequencing was performed with immunoSEQ multiplex PCR; in TCRdb, only in-frame clones are kept and a portion is missing. The sample lists around 46,000 clones; roughly 73% were seen once. The specimen comprised PBMCs, sampled before anti-PD-1 treatment. The receptors here all came from a human donor with basal cell carcinoma.

This chain connects TRBV28 to TRBJ2-2; TRBD1 matches at 9 bases. With V trimmed by 8 bases and J by 1 base, 8 bases remained unmatched. Germline V gene lookup returns CDR1 MDHEN and CDR2 SYDVKM. The CDR3 spans 16 residues. CDR3 bases: TGTGCCAGCCTCTCCGGACAGGGGAGGAACACCGGGGAGCTGTTTTTT. Amino acid sequence: CASLSGQGRNTGELFF.

This clone was counted once. The chain links TRBV18 to TRBJ1-3; perhaps TRBD1 as D (5 bases). The germline V gene has CDR1 KGHSH and CDR2 LQKENI. This CDR3 region has 17 residues. Trimming shortened V by 2 bases and J by 0 bases, and 14 bases separated the two germline ends. The CDR3 DNA reads as TGTGCCAGCTCACCAGCGAACAGGCGTCCCTCTGGAAACACCATATATTTT. Translation: CASSPANRRPSGNTIYF.

In its sample, this clone was seen a few times. The genes are TRBV9 and TRBJ2-1; the match to TRBD1 covers 9 bases. The CDR3 has 15 amino acids. CDR1 is SGDLS, CDR2 YYNGEE, per germline. Trimming removed 3 bases from V and 7 bases from J; junction bases left unmatched: 8. CDR3 region: CASSGGQGGNNEQFF. CDR3 in DNA: TGTGCCAGCAGCGGGGGACAGGGTGGTAATAATGAGCAGTTCTTC.

In its sample, this clone was seen once. The chain employs TRBV5-1 and TRBJ1-6; 7 bases line up with TRBD1. This CDR3 comprises 17 residues. Trimming at V came to 0 bases and at J to 5 bases, leaving 8 bases not matched to a gene. Germline V lookup: CDR1 SGHRS, CDR2 YFSETQ. The CDR3 here is CASSLEGRGVDNSPLHF. The CDR3 DNA reads as TGCGCCAGCAGCTTGGAGGGCAGGGGGGTGGATAATTCACCCCTCCACTTT. The full variable domain, its missing parts supplied by reference TRBV5-1 and TRBJ1-6, is KAGVTQTPRYLIKTRGQQVTLSCSPISGHRSVSWYQQTPGQGLQFLFEYFSETQRNKGNFPGRFSGRQFSNSRSEMNVSTLELGDSALYLCASSLEGRGVDNSPLHFGNGTRLTVT.

This sequence joins TRBV19 and TRBJ1-2, with D uncertain. The CDR3 spans 13 residues. In germline, CDR1 is LNHDA, CDR2 SQIVND (reference sequence). Trimming shortened V by 4 bases and J by 4 bases, and 10 bases separated the two germline ends. The DNA of the CDR3 is TGTGCCAGTAGTAGTACCAGTTTCTATGGCTACACCTTC. Its protein is CASSSTSFYGYTF.

There are a few counts of this clone. The rearrangement links TRBV6-1 to TRBJ1-4; D unresolved. V lost 2 bases and J lost 10, with 8 bases in between. The CDR3 totals 12 residues. Germline lookup yields CDR1 MNHNS and CDR2 SASEGT. The CDR3 coding sequence is TGTGCCAGCAGTGAATCGTGGGGAAAACTGTTTTTT. Translated: CASSESWGKLFF.

This clone came up a few times. CDR3 DNA: TGTGCCAGCAGTCCCTCTCGGGGAAGGGTTTTCGGGGAGACCCAGTACTTC. Its translation: CASSPSRGRVFGETQYF. The genes are TRBV28 and TRBJ2-5; perhaps TRBD2 as D (5 bases). CDR3 length: 17 residues. Germline lookup yields CDR1 MDHEN and CDR2 SYDVKM. V shed 5 bases and J shed 5 bases, with 24 bases lying between them.

V and J are TRBV9 and TRBJ2-5; perhaps D is TRBD1 or TRBD2 (6 bases each). Germline CDR1 reads SGDLS; CDR2 reads YYNGEE. This CDR3 contains 15 residues. V lost 0 bases to trimming and J lost 1 base, with 10 bases between them. This CDR3 reads CASSVAGGPQETQYF. DNA of the CDR3: TGTGCCAGCAGCGTAGCTGGGGGGCCCCAAGAGACCCAGTACTTC.

A few counts support this clone. The chain has TRBV7-9 and TRBJ2-3; 9 bases are shared with TRBD1. The CDR3 spans 19 residues. From germline, CDR1 is SEHNR and CDR2 FQNEAQ (reference sequence). V shed 1 base, J shed 2 bases, and the junction held 13 bases outside the gene matches. The CDR3 loop is CASSLGRRMGQGNTDTQYF. The CDR3 nucleotides are TGTGCCAGCAGCTTAGGACGACGGATGGGACAGGGTAACACAGATACGCAGTATTTT.

This rearrangement joins TRBV9 to TRBJ2-1; no definite D call. The germline V gene encodes CDR1 SGDLS and CDR2 YYNGEE. Trimming removed 0 bases at V and 8 bases at J, with 12 bases between. There are 14 residues in the CDR3. This CDR3 is CASSVEYWSDEQFF. The CDR3, as DNA: TGTGCCAGCAGCGTAGAGTACTGGAGCGATGAGCAGTTCTTC. The full variable domain, rest sourced from reference TRBV9 and TRBJ2-1, is DSGVTQTPKHLITATGQRVTLRCSPRSGDLSVYWYQQSLDQGLQFLIQYYNGEERAKGNILERFSAQQFPDLHSELNLSSLELGDSALYFCASSVEYWSDEQFFGPGTRLTVL.

This chain joins TRBV19 and TRBJ2-2, with 12 nucleotides matching TRBD2. V dropped 3 bases and J dropped 6; count of bases not matched to a gene: 5. The V gene's germline CDR1 is LNHDA and CDR2 SQIVND (reference sequence). This CDR3 has 16 residues. The CDR3 DNA reads as TGTGCCAGTAGTATCATACTAGCGGGGGGCGCCGGGGAGCTGTTTTTT. Protein product: CASSIILAGGAGELFF.

V gene TRBV19 combines with J gene TRBJ2-1; 8 bases line up with TRBD1. Germline V gene data show CDR1 as LNHDA and CDR2 as SQIVND (reference sequence). V shed 6 bases and J 10 bases; nucleotides not matched to a gene: 14. The CDR3 is 15 amino acids. Here the CDR3 DNA reads TGTGCCAGTAGACCCCGGGACAGGACCGTCGGGGAGCAGTTCTTC. Its translation: CASRPRDRTVGEQFF.

This clone turned up a few times. J is TRBJ1-5 and V is TRBV28; TRBD1 is a possible D gene (6 bases). The germline V and J ends were trimmed by 8 bases and 4 bases, with 21 bases remaining between them. The germline CDR1 and CDR2 sequences are MDHEN and SYDVKM. CDR3 length: 16 residues. CDR3 nucleotides: TGTGCCAGCCGGCCTACAGGGAGAGGTGAAAATCAGCCCCAGCATTTT. Its translation: CASRPTGRGENQPQHF.

V gene TRBV29-1 combines with J gene TRBJ2-7; D is possibly TRBD1 (6 bases). Germline values: CDR1 SQVTM, CDR2 ANQGSEA. Trimming cost V 7 bases and J 2 bases, with 15 bases left between them. The CDR3 extends over 13 amino acids. In DNA form, the CDR3 reads TGCAGCGCTTGCCGGACAGACGCCTACGAGCAGTACTTC. Translation: CSACRTDAYEQYF.

This clone occurred a few times. The J gene is TRBJ2-7, the V gene TRBV27, with 7 bases that match TRBD1. The CDR3 covers 14 residues. V lost 0 bases, J lost 2 bases, and 1 base stayed unmatched. Germline CDR1 is MNHEY and CDR2 is SMNVEV (reference sequence). The CDR3 spells CASSLSQGAYEQYF. As DNA, the CDR3 is TGTGCCAGCAGTTTATCTCAGGGGGCCTACGAGCAGTACTTC.

J is TRBJ2-5 and V is TRBV24-1; no reliable D call. CDR3 size: 13 residues. The V gene lost 9 bases and the J gene lost 2 bases, with 12 bases spanning the gap. The germline CDR1 and CDR2 sequences are KGHDR and SFDVKD. This CDR3 is CATGIHGQETQYF. As DNA, the CDR3 is TGTGCCACCGGAATACATGGGCAAGAGACCCAGTACTTC.

This chain connects TRBV5-4 to TRBJ2-5; tentatively, D is TRBD1 or TRBD2 (5 bases each). Germline loops: CDR1 SGHNT, CDR2 YYREEE (reference sequence). The CDR3 loop spans 15 amino acids. Trimming stripped 2 bases from V and 0 bases from J, with 11 bases between. The CDR3 nucleotides are TGTGCCAGCAGCTTACTCGGGACGGACCAAGAGACCCAGTACTTC. This codes for CASSLLGTDQETQYF.

This chain connects TRBV20-1 to TRBJ2-3; 8 bases align to TRBD2. CDR1 and CDR2 from the germline V gene are DFQATT and SNEGSKA (reference sequence). J was trimmed by 2 bases and V by 3 bases; bases with no gene match: 4. CDR3 length: 14 amino acids. The CDR3 loop reads CSASTSGDTDTQYF. The CDR3 bases are TGCAGTGCTAGTACTAGCGGTGACACAGATACGCAGTATTTT.

The rearrangement links TRBV7-9 to TRBJ2-1; no clear D gene. Trimming shortened V by 5 bases and J by 8 bases, and 25 bases separated the two germline ends. Germline V gene data show CDR1 as SEHNR and CDR2 as FQNEAQ (reference sequence). The CDR3 covers 17 residues. In DNA form, the CDR3 reads TGTGCCAGCAGCCGCCCCTCGGGCGCCCAAAGGGTTGATGAGCAGTTCTTC. This gives the protein CASSRPSGAQRVDEQFF.

The V gene is TRBV19, the J gene TRBJ1-3; tentatively, D is TRBD1 (5 bases). Germline V gene sequence: CDR1 LNHDA, CDR2 SQIVND (reference sequence). The CDR3 length is 15 residues. Deletions cut 3 bases from V and 2 bases from J, with 11 bases between. Here the CDR3 reads CASSISGLPGNTIYF. Written as DNA, the CDR3 is TGTGCCAGTAGTATCTCAGGGTTGCCTGGAAACACCATATATTTT.

The table lists this clone with a count of one. The genes are TRBV6-5 and TRBJ2-3; no reliable D call. The ends were cut back, 10 bases at V and 0 bases at J, with 11 bases in the middle. Germline CDR1 and CDR2: MNHEY and SVGAGI. The CDR3 runs 13 residues. The CDR3 DNA is TGTGCCACCACTTTACTCAGCACAGATACGCAGTATTTT. This translates into CATTLLSTDTQYF.

This clone was seen once. The chain links TRBV6-5 to TRBJ2-5; 10 nucleotides match TRBD1. CDR3 length: 14 residues. V lost 2 bases and J lost 5; bases outside the gene matches: 2. CDR1 and CDR2 from the germline V gene are MNHEY and SVGAGI. The CDR3 nucleotides read TGTGCCAGCAGTTACGGGACAGGGGTGGAGACCCAGTACTTC. This sequence encodes CASSYGTGVETQYF.

The chain has TRBV20-1 and TRBJ2-3, with 9 bases lining up with TRBD2. J lost 2 bases, V lost 3 bases, and 6 bases had no gene match. CDR1 and CDR2 from the germline V gene are DFQATT and SNEGSKA (reference sequence). This CDR3 is built from 15 residues. The CDR3 here is CSASRPSGDTDTQYF. The CDR3 nucleotides read TGCAGTGCTAGTCGTCCTAGCGGGGACACAGATACGCAGTATTTT.

The chain links TRBV2 to TRBJ1-4, with D possibly matching TRBD1 (5 bases). V was cut by 2 bases and J by 6 bases, with 10 bases left in between. From germline, CDR1 is SNHLY and CDR2 FYNNEI. The CDR3 has 14 amino acids. CDR3 amino acids: CASSEQGLDEKLFF. CDR3 nucleotides: TGTGCCAGCAGTGAACAGGGACTGGATGAAAAACTGTTTTTT.

The chain employs TRBV6-5 and TRBJ2-3, with D perhaps matching TRBD2 (6 bases). Germline-derived CDR1 and CDR2 are MNHEY and SVGAGI. The V end lost 7 bases, the J end lost 3 bases, and 17 bases lay between the germline ends. The CDR3 loop spans 15 amino acids. CDR3 in amino acids: CASTTSSGPTDTQYF. Written as DNA, the CDR3 is TGTGCCAGCACAACCAGTAGCGGACCTACAGATACGCAGTATTTT.

This clone was seen only a few times. This sequence joins TRBV2 and TRBJ2-7, with 7 positions matching TRBD1. V dropped 3 bases and J dropped 4; count of bases not matched to a gene: 0. The V gene's germline CDR1 is SNHLY and CDR2 FYNNEI. The CDR3 is 12 residues long. For the CDR3, the DNA is TGTGCCAGCAGTGAGGACAGGTACGAGCAGTACTTC. It specifies CASSEDRYEQYF.

As for this clone: Relative to the germline gene, one junction end is altered; a read error may explain this. The rearrangement links TRBV7-9 to TRBJ2-7, with D maybe TRBD2 (7 bases). CDR1 is SEHNR and CDR2 is FQNEAQ in the germline V gene (reference sequence). CDR3 length: 15 residues. CDR3 sequence: CASSLSGTPGYAQYF. CDR3 bases: TGTGCCAGCAGCTTAAGCGGGACACCCGGTTACGCGCAGTACTTC.

The CDR3 here is CASSLRQVSYEQYF. The CDR3 DNA reads TGTGCCAGCAGCCTCCGACAGGTTTCCTACGAGCAGTACTTC. This rearrangement joins TRBV3-1 (or the pseudogene TRBV3-2) to TRBJ2-7; tentatively, D is TRBD1 (6 bases). The CDR3 is made up of 14 amino acids. Per germline, CDR1 LGHDT and CDR2 YNNKEL (reference sequence). The V end lost 4 bases, the J end lost 1 base, and 11 bases lay between the germline ends.

V is TRBV19 and J is TRBJ1-1; D is uncertain. CDR1 LNHDA and CDR2 SQIVND come from the germline V gene (reference sequence). This CDR3 contains 13 residues. The V and J ends lost 1 base and 0 bases respectively, with 3 bases between them. DNA for the CDR3: TGTGCCAGTAGTATAGTCATGAACACTGAAGCTTTCTTT. This sequence encodes CASSIVMNTEAFF.

The chain links TRBV27 to TRBJ2-3; possibly TRBD2 for D (6 bases). Trimming removed 4 bases at V and 2 bases at J, with 19 bases between. The germline V gene has CDR1 MNHEY and CDR2 SMNVEV (reference sequence). The CDR3 runs to 17 residues. In nucleotides, the CDR3 is TGTGCCAGCAGTTCTAGACTAATGCGGGGACTCACAGATACGCAGTATTTT. This sequence encodes CASSSRLMRGLTDTQYF.

V and J are TRBV6-5 and TRBJ1-1; possible D gene TRBD1, 6 bases. Trimming left V 0 bases short and J 5 bases short, with 16 bases between. The CDR3 runs 16 residues. From germline, CDR1 is MNHEY and CDR2 SVGAGI. CDR3 sequence reads: CASSYSPGGGRTEAFF. The DNA for the CDR3 is TGTGCCAGCAGTTACTCCCCAGGCGGGGGCCGAACTGAAGCTTTCTTT.

This clone is medium-sized within its sample. The chain has TRBV6-1 and TRBJ1-3, with D uncertain. This CDR3 has 15 amino acids. Deletions cut 2 bases from V and 1 base from J, with 9 bases between. Germline CDR1 is MNHNS and CDR2 is SASEGT. The CDR3 DNA is TGTGCCAGCAGTGAACGGTGGGAATCTGGAAACACCATATATTTT. Amino acid sequence: CASSERWESGNTIYF.